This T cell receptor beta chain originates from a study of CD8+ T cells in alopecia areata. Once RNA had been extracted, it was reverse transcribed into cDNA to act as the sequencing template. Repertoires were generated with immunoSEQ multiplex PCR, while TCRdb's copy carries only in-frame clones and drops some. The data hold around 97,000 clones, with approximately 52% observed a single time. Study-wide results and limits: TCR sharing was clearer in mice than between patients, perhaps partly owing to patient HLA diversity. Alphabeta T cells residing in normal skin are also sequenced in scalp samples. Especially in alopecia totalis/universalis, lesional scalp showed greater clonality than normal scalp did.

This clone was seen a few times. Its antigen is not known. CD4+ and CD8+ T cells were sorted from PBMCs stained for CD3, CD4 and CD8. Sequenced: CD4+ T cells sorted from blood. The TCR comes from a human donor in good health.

The CDR3, as DNA: TGTGCCAGCAAGGGGCTAGCGGGGGGAGAGACCCAGTACTTC. It specifies CASKGLAGGETQYF. The chain employs TRBV27 and TRBJ2-5, with TRBD2 matching over 11 bases. This CDR3 spans 14 amino acids. Germline CDR1 reads MNHEY; CDR2 reads SMNVEV (reference sequence). J was trimmed by 4 bases and V by 7 bases; bases with no gene match: 5.